This TCR beta chain is from a study of T-cell memory formation after mild COVID-19. Per the germline V gene, CDR1 is LGHNA and CDR2 is YSLEER. The V end lost 5 bases, the J end lost 0 bases, and 5 bases lay between the germline ends. This CDR3 is 14 amino acids long. MiXCR, run by TCRdb on the 5' RACE reads, gives a single entry per CDR3 protein. This sample has approximately 54,000 distinct CDR3 sequences, with around 12% found just once. This clonotype was detected ten times or more. Sequencing was carried out using PBMCs or a T cell subset sorted from them (not recorded which). This TCR came from a man in his late teens or twenties who had mild COVID-19 (a few samples of this study predate the infection). Cell type and time point are not known. This chain joins TRBV4-3 and TRBJ2-6; D is ambiguous. The CDR3 protein is CASSGLSGANVLTF. The CDR3 nucleotides read TGCGCCAGCAGCGGGCTCTCTGGGGCCAACGTCCTGACTTTC.